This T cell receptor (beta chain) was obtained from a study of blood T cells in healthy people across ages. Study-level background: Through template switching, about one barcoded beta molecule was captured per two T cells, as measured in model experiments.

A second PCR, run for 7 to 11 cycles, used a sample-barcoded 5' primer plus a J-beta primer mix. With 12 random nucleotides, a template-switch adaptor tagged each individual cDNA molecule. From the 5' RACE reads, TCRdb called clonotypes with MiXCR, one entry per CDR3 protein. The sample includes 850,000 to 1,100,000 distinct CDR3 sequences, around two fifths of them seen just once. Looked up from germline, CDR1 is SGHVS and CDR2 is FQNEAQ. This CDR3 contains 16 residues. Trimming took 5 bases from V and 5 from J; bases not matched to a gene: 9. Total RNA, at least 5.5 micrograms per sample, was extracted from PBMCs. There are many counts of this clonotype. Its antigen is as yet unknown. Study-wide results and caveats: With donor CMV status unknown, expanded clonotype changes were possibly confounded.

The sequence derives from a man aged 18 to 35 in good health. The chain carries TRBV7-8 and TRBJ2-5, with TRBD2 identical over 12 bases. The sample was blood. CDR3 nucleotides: TGTGCCAGCAGCGTATTTGGACTAGCGGGGAGGGAGACCCAGTACTTC. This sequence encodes CASSVFGLAGRETQYF.